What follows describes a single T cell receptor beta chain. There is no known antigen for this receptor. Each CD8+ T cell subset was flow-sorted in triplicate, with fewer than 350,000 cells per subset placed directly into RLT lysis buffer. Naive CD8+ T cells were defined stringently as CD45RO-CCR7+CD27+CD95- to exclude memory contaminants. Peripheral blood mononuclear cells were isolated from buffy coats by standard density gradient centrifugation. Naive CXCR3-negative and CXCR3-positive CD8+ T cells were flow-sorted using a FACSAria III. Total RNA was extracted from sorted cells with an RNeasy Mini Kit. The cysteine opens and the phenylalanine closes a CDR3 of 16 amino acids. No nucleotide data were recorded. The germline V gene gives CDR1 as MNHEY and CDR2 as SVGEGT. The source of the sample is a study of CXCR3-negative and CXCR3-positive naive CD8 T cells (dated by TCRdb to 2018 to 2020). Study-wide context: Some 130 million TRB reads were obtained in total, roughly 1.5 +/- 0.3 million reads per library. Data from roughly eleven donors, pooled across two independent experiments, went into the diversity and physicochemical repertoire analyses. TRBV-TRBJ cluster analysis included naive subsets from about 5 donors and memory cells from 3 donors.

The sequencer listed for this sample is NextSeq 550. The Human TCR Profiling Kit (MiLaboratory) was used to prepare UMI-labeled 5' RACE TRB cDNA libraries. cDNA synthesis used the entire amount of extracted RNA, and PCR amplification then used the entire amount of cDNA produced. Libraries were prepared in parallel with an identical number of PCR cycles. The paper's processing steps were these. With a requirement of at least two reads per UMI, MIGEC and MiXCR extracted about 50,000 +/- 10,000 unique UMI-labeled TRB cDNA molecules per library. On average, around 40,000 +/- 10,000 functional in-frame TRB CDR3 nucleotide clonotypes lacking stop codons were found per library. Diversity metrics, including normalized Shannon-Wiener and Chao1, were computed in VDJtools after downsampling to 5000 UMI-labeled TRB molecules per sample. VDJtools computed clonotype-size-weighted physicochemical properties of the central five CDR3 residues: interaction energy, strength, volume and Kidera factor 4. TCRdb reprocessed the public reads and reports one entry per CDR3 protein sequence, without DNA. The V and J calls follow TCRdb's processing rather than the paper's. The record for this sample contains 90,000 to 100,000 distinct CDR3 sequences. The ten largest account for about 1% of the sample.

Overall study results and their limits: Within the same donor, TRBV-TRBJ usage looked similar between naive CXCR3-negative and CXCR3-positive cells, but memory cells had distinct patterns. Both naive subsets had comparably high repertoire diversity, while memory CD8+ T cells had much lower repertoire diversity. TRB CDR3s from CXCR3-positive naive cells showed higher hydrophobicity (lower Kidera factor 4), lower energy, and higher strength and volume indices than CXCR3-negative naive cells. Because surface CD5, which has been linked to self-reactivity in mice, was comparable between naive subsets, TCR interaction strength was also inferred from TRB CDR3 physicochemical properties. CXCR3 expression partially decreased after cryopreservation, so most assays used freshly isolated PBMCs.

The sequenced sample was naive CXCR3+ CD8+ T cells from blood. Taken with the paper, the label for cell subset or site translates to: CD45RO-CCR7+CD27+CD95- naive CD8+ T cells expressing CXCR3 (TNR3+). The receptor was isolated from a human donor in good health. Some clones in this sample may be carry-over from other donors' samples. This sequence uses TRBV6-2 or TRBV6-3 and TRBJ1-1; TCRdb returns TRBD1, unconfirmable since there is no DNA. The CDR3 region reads CASSQLGQGVRTEAFF.